The clone carrying this T cell receptor beta chain showed up many times. This entry belongs to a study of patients and donors after allogeneic stem cell transplantation. MiXCR, run by TCRdb on the RT-PCR reads, gives a single entry per CDR3 protein. This sample has 70,000 to 100,000 distinct CDR3 sequences, with roughly 5.1% found just once. The CDR3 totals 16 residues. V lost 3 bases to trimming and J lost 3 bases, with 16 bases between them. V is TRBV12-3 or TRBV12-4 and J is TRBJ2-3; D is possibly TRBD1 (5 bases). This sequence originates from a human donor who was either an allogeneic HSCT recipient or a stem cell or donor lymphocyte infusion donor (not recorded which). It is not recorded whose cells these are; they may come from a transplant donor. The sequenced sample consisted of blood, either unsorted or a sorted T cell fraction (not recorded which). The CDR3 DNA follows: TGTGCCAGCAGTTTCCTTGCCCCCAGGGTAACAGATACGCAGTATTTT. It encodes CASSFLAPRVTDTQYF.